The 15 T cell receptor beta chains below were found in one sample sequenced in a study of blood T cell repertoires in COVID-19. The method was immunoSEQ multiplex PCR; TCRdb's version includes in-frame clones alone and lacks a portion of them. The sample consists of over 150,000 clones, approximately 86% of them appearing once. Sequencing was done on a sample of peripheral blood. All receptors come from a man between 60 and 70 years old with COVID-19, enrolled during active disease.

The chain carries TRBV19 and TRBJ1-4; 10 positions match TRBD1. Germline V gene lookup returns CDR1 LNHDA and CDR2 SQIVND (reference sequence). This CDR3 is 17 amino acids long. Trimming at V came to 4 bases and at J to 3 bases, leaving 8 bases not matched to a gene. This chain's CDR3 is CASSNRDRGWANEKLFF. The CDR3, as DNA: TGTGCCAGTAGTAACCGGGACAGGGGTTGGGCTAATGAAAAACTGTTTTTT.

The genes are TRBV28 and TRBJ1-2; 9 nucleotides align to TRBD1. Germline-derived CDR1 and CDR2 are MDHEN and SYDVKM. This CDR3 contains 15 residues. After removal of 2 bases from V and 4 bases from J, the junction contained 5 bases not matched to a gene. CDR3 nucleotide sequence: TGTGCCAGCAGTTTAGGGACAGGGCAGGGCTATGGCTACACCTTC. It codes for CASSLGTGQGYGYTF.

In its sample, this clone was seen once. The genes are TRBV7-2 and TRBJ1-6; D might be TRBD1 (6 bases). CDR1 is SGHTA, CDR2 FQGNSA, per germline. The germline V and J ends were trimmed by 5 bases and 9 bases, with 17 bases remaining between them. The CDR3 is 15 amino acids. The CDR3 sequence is CASSPRVQGSSPLHF. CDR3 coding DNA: TGTGCCAGCAGCCCACGGGTACAGGGAAGTTCACCCCTCCACTTT.

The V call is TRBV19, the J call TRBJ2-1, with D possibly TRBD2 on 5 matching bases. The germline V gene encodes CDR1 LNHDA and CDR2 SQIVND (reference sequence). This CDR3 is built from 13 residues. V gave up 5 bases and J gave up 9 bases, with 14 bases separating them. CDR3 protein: CASSPSARGEQFF. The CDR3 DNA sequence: TGTGCCAGTAGTCCCTCGGCCCGGGGTGAGCAGTTCTTC.

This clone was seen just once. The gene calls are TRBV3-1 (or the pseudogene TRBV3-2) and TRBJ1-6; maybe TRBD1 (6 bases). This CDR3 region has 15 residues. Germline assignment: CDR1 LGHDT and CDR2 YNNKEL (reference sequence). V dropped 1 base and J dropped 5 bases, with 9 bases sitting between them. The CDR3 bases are TGTGCCAGCAGCCAAGGAAGACAGGATAATTCACCCCTCCACTTT. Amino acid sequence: CASSQGRQDNSPLHF.

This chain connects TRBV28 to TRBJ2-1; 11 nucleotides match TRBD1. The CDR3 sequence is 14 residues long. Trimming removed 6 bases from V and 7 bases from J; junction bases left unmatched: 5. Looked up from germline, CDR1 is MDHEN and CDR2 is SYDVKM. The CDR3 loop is CASRGTGGSNEQFF. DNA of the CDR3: TGTGCCAGCAGGGGGACAGGGGGATCAAATGAGCAGTTCTTC.

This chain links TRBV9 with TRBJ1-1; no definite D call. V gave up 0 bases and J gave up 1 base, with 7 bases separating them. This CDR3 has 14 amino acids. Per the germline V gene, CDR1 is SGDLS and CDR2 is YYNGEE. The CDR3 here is CASSVAGSNTEAFF. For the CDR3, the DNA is TGTGCCAGCAGCGTAGCCGGTTCGAACACTGAAGCTTTCTTT.

The CDR3, as DNA: TGTGCCAGCAGCTTGGGCTACGACAGGGCGGGGAACACTGAAGCTTTCTTT. It specifies CASSLGYDRAGNTEAFF. The chain employs TRBV5-6 and TRBJ1-1; TRBD1 matches at 7 bases. Germline assignment: CDR1 SGHDT and CDR2 YYEEEE. Trimming took 0 bases from V and 1 from J; bases not matched to a gene: 9. The CDR3 length is 17 residues.

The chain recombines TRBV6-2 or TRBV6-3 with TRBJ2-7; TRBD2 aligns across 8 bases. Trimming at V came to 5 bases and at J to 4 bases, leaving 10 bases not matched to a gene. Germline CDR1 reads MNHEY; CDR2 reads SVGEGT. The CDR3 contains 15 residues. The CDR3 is CASSNPSASGYEQYF. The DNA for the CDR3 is TGTGCCAGCAGTAACCCCTCGGCTAGCGGGTACGAGCAGTACTTC.

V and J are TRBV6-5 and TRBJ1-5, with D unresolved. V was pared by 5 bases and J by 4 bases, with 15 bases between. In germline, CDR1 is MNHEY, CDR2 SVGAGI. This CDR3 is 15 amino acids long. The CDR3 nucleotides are TGTGCCAGCAGTCCTTCCGGGTCCTTAAATCAGCCCCAGCATTTT. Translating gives CASSPSGSLNQPQHF.

The CDR3 DNA reads TGTGCCTGGTCGACGGGGTTAGGGAGTGGGGCCAACGTCCTGACTTTC. Protein product: CAWSTGLGSGANVLTF. V and J are TRBV30 and TRBJ2-6; perhaps TRBD2 as D (5 bases). Trimming stripped 5 bases from V and 3 bases from J, with 17 bases between. The CDR3 runs 16 residues. Germline lookup yields CDR1 GTSNPN and CDR2 SVGIG (reference sequence).

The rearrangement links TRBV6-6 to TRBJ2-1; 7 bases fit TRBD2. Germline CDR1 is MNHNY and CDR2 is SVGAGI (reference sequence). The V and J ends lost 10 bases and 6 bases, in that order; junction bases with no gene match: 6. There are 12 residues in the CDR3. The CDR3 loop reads CATKAGVNEQFF. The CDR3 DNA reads TGTGCCACGAAGGCGGGAGTCAATGAGCAGTTCTTC.

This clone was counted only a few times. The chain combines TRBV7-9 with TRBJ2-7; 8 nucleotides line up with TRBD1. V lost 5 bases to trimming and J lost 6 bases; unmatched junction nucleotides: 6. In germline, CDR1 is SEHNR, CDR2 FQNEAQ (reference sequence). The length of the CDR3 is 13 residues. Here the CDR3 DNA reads TGTGCCAGCAGCCCCGACAGGGGAGGCGAGCAGTACTTC. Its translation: CASSPDRGGEQYF.

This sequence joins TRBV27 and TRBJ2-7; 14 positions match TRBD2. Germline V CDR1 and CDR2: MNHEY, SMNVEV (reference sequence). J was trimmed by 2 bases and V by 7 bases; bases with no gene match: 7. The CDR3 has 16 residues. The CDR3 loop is CASTLTSGRAAYEQYF. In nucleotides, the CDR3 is TGTGCCAGCACCTTGACTAGCGGGAGGGCCGCCTACGAGCAGTACTTC.

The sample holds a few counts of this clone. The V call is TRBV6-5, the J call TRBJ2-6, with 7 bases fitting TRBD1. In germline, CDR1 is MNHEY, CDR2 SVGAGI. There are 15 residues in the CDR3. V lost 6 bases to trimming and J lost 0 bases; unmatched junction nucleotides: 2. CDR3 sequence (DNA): TGTGCCAGCAGCCACAGGGGCTCTGGGGCCAACGTCCTGACTTTC. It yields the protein CASSHRGSGANVLTF.